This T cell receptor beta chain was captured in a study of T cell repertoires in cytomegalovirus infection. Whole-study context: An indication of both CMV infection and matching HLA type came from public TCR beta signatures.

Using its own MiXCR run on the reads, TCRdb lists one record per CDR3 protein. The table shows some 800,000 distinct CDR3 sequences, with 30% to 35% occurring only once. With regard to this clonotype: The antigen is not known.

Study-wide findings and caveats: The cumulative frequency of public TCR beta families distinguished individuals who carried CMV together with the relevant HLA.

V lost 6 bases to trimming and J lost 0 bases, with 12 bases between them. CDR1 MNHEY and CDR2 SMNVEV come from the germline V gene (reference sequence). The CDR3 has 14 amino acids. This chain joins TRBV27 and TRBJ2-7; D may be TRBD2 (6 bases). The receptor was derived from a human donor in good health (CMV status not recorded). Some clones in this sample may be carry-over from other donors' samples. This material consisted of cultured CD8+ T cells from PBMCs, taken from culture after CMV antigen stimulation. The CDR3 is CASSWGRTSYEQYF. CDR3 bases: TGTGCCAGCAGCTGGGGGAGGACCTCCTACGAGCAGTACTTC.